Listed here is a single T cell receptor (beta chain). What it binds is unknown. The entry originates in a study of T cell repertoires in cytomegalovirus infection. Overall study: In public TCR beta signatures, there were indications of both CMV infection and matching HLA type.

General study findings and limits: There were carriers of CMV plus the relevant HLA, and cumulative public TCR beta family frequency identified them. HLA-C-restricted CMV clonotypes gave the most frequent clonotype in two of eight donors.

TCRdb passed the reads through MiXCR, listing each CDR3 protein once. The sample carries fewer than 200,000 distinct CDR3 sequences, about 20% recorded once. The V and J ends lost 6 bases and 6 bases, in that order; junction bases with no gene match: 11. CDR3 length equals 15 residues. CDR1 and CDR2 (germline): DFQATT, SNEGSKA (reference sequence). The sequenced sample consisted of PBMCs. The TCR sequence derives from a human donor in good health (CMV status not recorded). Some clones in this sample may be carry-over from other donors' samples. V usage is TRBV20-1 and J usage is TRBJ2-5; 12 nucleotides line up with TRBD1. The CDR3 region is CSAAPGQGARQTQYF. CDR3 nucleotide sequence: TGCAGTGCAGCGCCGGGACAGGGGGCGCGCCAGACCCAGTACTTC.